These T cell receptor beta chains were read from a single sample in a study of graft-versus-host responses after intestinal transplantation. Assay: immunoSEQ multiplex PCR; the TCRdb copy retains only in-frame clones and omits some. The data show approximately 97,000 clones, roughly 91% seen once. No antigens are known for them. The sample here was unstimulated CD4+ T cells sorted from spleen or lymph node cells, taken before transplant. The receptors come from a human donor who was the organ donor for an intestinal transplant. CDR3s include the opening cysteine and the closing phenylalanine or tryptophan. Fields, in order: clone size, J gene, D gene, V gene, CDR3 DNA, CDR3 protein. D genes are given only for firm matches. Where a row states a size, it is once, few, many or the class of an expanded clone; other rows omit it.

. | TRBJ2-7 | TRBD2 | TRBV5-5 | TGTGCCAGCAGCTATATAGCGGGCCCCTACGAGCAGTACTTC | CASSYIAGPYEQYF
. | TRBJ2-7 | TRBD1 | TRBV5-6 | TGTGCCAGCAGCTGGGGTATGGGACAGGATGAGGAGCAGTACTTC | CASSWGMGQDEEQYF
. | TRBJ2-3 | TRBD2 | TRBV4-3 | TGCGCCAGCAGCCAAGATTTAGCCGGGGGGGACATGTATACGCAGTATTTT | CASSQDLAGGDMYTQYF
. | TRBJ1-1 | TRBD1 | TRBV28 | TGTGCCAGCAGCTTCCGAACCAGGGGGCCCCCCCCGACTGAAGCTTTCTTT | CASSFRTRGPPPTEAFF
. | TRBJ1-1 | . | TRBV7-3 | TGTGCCAGCAGCTGGGGGGGGGCTGACACTGAAGCTTTCTTT | CASSWGGADTEAFF
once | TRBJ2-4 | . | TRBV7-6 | TGTGCCAGCAGCCTCCTGGGGGGACGGGGTGAAAACATTCAGTACTTC | CASSLLGGRGENIQYF
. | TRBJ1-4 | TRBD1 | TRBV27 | TGTGCCAGCAGTCACCGGGACAGCTACAATGAAAAACTGTTTTTT | CASSHRDSYNEKLFF
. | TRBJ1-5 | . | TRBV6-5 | TGTGCCAGCAGTTACTCCCGACTGTCTCAGCCCCAGCATTTT | CASSYSRLSQPQHF
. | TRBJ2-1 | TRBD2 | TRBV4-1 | TGCGCCAGCAGCCGACCTAGCGGGGGGGCCGAGATCAGTGAGCAGTTCTTC | CASSRPSGGAEISEQFF
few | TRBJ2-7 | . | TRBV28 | TGTGCCAGCAGTTTGGTCGGGTTAAATACCTACGAGCAGTACTTC | CASSLVGLNTYEQYF
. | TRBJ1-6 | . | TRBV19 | TGTGCCAGTAGTATAAACAAAGGGGGTTCACCCCTCCACTTT | CASSINKGGSPLHF
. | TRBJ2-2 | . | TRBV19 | TGTGCCAGTAGTATAACACAGAACACCGGGGAGCTGTTTTTT | CASSITQNTGELFF
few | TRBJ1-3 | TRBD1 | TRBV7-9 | TGTGCCAGCAGCTCCCCCCGACAGGGCTCTGGAAACACCATATATTTT | CASSSPRQGSGNTIYF
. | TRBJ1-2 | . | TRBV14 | TGTGCCAGCAGCCCTCGGGCGGGGGCCGGGAATGGCTACACCTTC | CASSPRAGAGNGYTF
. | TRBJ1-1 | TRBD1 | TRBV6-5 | TGTGCCAGCAGTTACTCGACAGGGGTGAACACTGAAGCTTTCTTT | CASSYSTGVNTEAFF
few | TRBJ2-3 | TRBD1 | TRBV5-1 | TGCGCCAGCAGCTTGGGGGGGGACAGGGTCCTCTCAGATACGCAGTATTTT | CASSLGGDRVLSDTQYF